This T cell receptor (beta chain) is from a study of blood T cell repertoires in COVID-19. Original analysis: Researchers report that nucleated cell counts were estimated from reference gene primer amplification. Here immunoSEQ multiplex PCR was the method, and the copy in TCRdb shows in-frame clones only, minus some. That table gives V, J and clone size, and the DNA gave D and trimming. The top ten clones hold about 5.4% of a sample with 360,000 or so clones, 83% of them seen once. V lost 6 bases and J lost 4, with 9 bases in between. Per the germline V gene, CDR1 is LNHDA and CDR2 is SQIVND (reference sequence). This CDR3 has 12 amino acids.

The receptor's source is a woman aged 50 to 60 who had recovered from COVID-19. V gene TRBV19 combines with J gene TRBJ1-2, with TRBD1 as a possible D gene (6 bases). Sequenced input: PBMCs or T cells enriched from blood (not recorded which). The CDR3 sequence is CASSDRIYGYTF. CDR3 bases: TGTGCCAGTAGCGACAGGATCTATGGCTACACCTTC.